This TCR beta chain was identified in a study of brain T cells in children with intractable seizures. As concerns this clone: What it recognizes is unknown.

The study, taken as a whole, reports: Clones missing pre-surgery may reflect undersampling of that blood sample. Viral specificity was inferred only from CDR3 similarity; HCMV serostatus was unknown.

Surgery cases with the highest brain T cell transcript signatures were chosen for sequencing. Patients received at least one anti-epileptic drug before surgery. Sequencing was performed with immunoSEQ multiplex PCR; in TCRdb, only in-frame clones are kept and a portion is missing. The sample carries some 41,000 clones, 90% recorded once. Here the sequenced sample was peripheral blood, taken at surgery. The clonotype comes from a girl aged 2-10 years with tuberous sclerosis and intractable seizures.

The chain's CDR3 is CASSEARLIQGQPQHF. In nucleotides, the CDR3 is TGTGCCAGCAGTGAAGCCAGGCTCATACAGGGTCAGCCCCAGCATTTT. This rearrangement joins TRBV2 to TRBJ1-5; a weak D match, TRBD1 (6 bases). CDR3 length: 16 amino acids. The germline V and J ends were trimmed by 0 bases and 6 bases, with 15 bases remaining between them. Germline CDR1 reads SNHLY; CDR2 reads FYNNEI.